This T cell receptor beta chain was captured by sequencing in a study of blood T cell repertoires in COVID-19 (dated by TCRdb to about 2020). For context, the study as a whole: Samples from collaborators originated in the United States, Italy and Spain and spanned both the acute and convalescent phases of COVID-19. The dataset comprised deeply sampled blood TCRbeta repertoires from subjects exposed to, actively infected with, or recovered from COVID-19. The samples were drawn from the first 160 participants of the ongoing ImmuneRACE study and from 950 to 1,500 subjects provided by 6 global collaborators. A de-identified subject ID, COVID-19 status, age in years and sex were almost always included in the sample metadata. Where available, HLA class I and class II types were taken from metadata supplied by the sample provider and were not determined by assay-based typing. The prospective study material was composed of cDNA or gDNA derived from T cells, B-cell-depleted T cells, or PBMCs. The repertoires were released in a freely available public database intended as a resource for research on the immune response to SARS-CoV-2.

CDR1 and CDR2 were assigned from the germline V gene as SGHTA and FQGNSA. The CDR3 goes from the cysteine to the phenylalanine over 15 residues. Only the CDR3 DNA stays, 45 bases, in frame from base 1. Cut back by 5 bases and 6 bases, the V and J ends lie 14 bases apart. Paper-wide results and their limitations: The amount of clinical and demographic metadata varied by source and participant and was provided uncurated.

TCRbeta CDR3 regions were amplified from genomic DNA using the immunoSEQ Assay, a bias-controlled multiplex PCR. In the source study's methods: The number of nucleated cells in each sample was estimated from the amplification of reference gene primers within the assay. Sequence reads were collapsed and filtered to measure the absolute abundance of every unique TCRbeta CDR3 rearrangement. For each sample, productive Simpson clonality was calculated as the square root of Simpson's diversity index across productive rearrangements. The clones in this table, taken by TCRdb from immuneACCESS, are in-frame only. Not every clone is retained; where verified, under half of the shortfall comes from an unresolved V gene, and the cause of the rest is unknown. V and J calls and clone size are those listed in that table; D and trimming were worked out from the DNA. A total of fewer than 130,000 clones appear in this sample, less than 75% of them only once. Less than 10% of the sample goes to the ten largest clones.

The collaborating institutions used their own protocols to collect whole blood in K2EDTA tubes. For TCRbeta analysis, collaborators shipped samples as frozen whole blood, isolated PBMCs, or DNA extracted from either of those sample types. Details on this clone: Its specific antigen is unknown. It has no much larger one-base neighbor in the sample; base qualities were not kept.

The sequenced sample consisted of peripheral blood. This TCR was recovered from a woman aged 60-75 years with acute or convalescent COVID-19. The chain is encoded by TRBV7-2 joined to TRBJ1-6; the D segment could be TRBD1, given 5 matching bases. The CDR3 protein: CASSPRRGGNSPLHF. The nucleotide sequence reads TGTGCCAGCAGCCCGAGAAGGGGAGGTAATTCACCCCTCCACTTT.